This T cell receptor beta chain is drawn from a study of beta chain features in type 1 diabetes. Study as a whole: All samples together contributed around 98,000,000 sorted cells for examination.

This clone was picked up a small number of times. Germline V gene lookup returns CDR1 SGHRS and CDR2 YFSETQ. The trim removed 4 bases at V and 7 bases at J, leaving 5 bases unmatched. The CDR3 is made up of 14 amino acids. cDNA synthesis used the whole RNA isolate, giving expressed TCRB sequences. This table comes from immunoSEQ multiplex PCR, and its TCRdb copy is limited to in-frame clones, with some not included. The sample records fewer than 650,000 clones, roughly 16% being singletons. A sort by CD45RO/CCR7/CD25/CD127/CD95/CD27 yielded CD4+ naive, central memory, regulatory and stem cell-like memory cells.

The sequence derives from a man aged 18-30 years in good health. Sequencing used naive CD4+ T cells from blood. The rearrangement joins TRBV5-1 to TRBJ1-4; 9 nucleotides agree with TRBD1. DNA for the CDR3: TGCGCCAGCAGCGTCACAGGGGGCGGTGAAAAACTGTTTTTT. It yields the protein CASSVTGGGEKLFF.